Listed below are T cell receptor beta chains from one sample, sequenced in a study of PD-L1 blockade in urothelial cancer. Assay: immunoSEQ multiplex PCR; the TCRdb copy retains only in-frame clones and omits some. Of some 60,000 clones in the sample, around 83% are singletons; the top ten hold roughly 2.8%. The sample in question was PBMCs, obtained around atezolizumab (anti-PD-L1) treatment. The source is a man aged 50 or older with urothelial cancer. Each CDR3 is given with its conserved first and last residue. The order of the fields is D gene, J gene, clone size, V gene, CDR3 protein, CDR3 DNA. A D gene is named only where the DNA matches it firmly. For some rows the clone size is stated as once, few or many, or as a class when expanded; others skip it.

>TRBD2|TRBJ2-1|NA|TRBV6-5
CASAGRLAAYNEQFF
TGTGCCAGCGCGGGTAGGCTAGCGGCCTACAATGAGCAGTTCTTC
>NA|TRBJ1-5|NA|TRBV7-9
CASSLIGDQPQHF
TGTGCCAGCAGTCTAATCGGGGATCAGCCCCAGCATTTT
>NA|TRBJ1-3|NA|TRBV28
CASRPPRVGGHTIYF
TGTGCCAGCAGGCCACCCCGGGTGGGGGGTCACACCATATATTTT
>TRBD2|TRBJ2-7|NA|TRBV19
CASGRDHEQYF
TGTGCTAGCGGGAGGGATCACGAGCAGTACTTC
>TRBD2|TRBJ2-5|NA|TRBV5-4
CASSPTSGSVKTQYF
TGTGCCAGCAGCCCGACTAGCGGGAGTGTAAAGACCCAGTACTTC
>NA|TRBJ2-7|NA|TRBV28
CASSAPAERQSYEQYF
TGTGCCAGCAGTGCCCCCGCGGAGCGGCAATCCTACGAGCAGTACTTC
>NA|TRBJ1-6|NA|TRBV19
CASRSGGRNSPLHF
TGTGCCAGTAGGTCGGGGGGTAGGAATTCACCCCTCCACTTT
>TRBD2|TRBJ2-6|NA|TRBV18
CASSPRPGLAGGSGANVLTF
TGTGCCAGCTCACCACGGCCGGGACTAGCGGGAGGATCTGGGGCCAACGTCCTGACTTTC
>TRBD2|TRBJ2-1|once|TRBV18
CASSQVRTSGTPHNEQFF
TGTGCCAGCTCACAAGTTCGGACTAGCGGCACCCCACACAATGAGCAGTTCTTC
>NA|TRBJ2-7|NA|TRBV5-1
CASSADYYEQYF
TGCGCCAGCAGCGCAGACTACTACGAGCAGTACTTC
>NA|TRBJ2-2|NA|TRBV5-1
CASSLGSGRPGTGELFF
TGCGCCAGCAGCTTGGGAAGCGGAAGGCCTGGGACCGGGGAGCTGTTTTTT
>TRBD2|TRBJ2-1|NA|TRBV18
CASSRQRGREYGEQFF
TGTGCCAGCTCACGACAGCGGGGGCGGGAGTATGGCGAGCAGTTCTTC
>TRBD2|TRBJ2-2|NA|TRBV7-9
CASSPLGGGYTGELFF
TGTGCCAGCAGCCCTCTAGGCGGGGGATACACCGGGGAGCTGTTTTTT
>NA|TRBJ2-6|NA|TRBV7-8
CASSLVSGASGANVLTF
TGTGCCAGCAGCTTGGTTTCAGGCGCGTCTGGGGCCAACGTCCTGACTTTC
>TRBD1|TRBJ1-2|NA|TRBV6-5
CASSEGQGDYGYTF
TGTGCCAGCAGCGAAGGACAGGGGGATTATGGCTACACCTTC
>TRBD1|TRBJ1-2|NA|TRBV5-1
CASSLTGTGAGYTF
TGCGCCAGCAGCTTGACGGGAACAGGGGCTGGCTACACCTTC
>NA|TRBJ1-1|once|TRBV5-1
CASSLETVTEAFF
TGCGCCAGCAGCTTGGAGACAGTTACTGAAGCTTTCTTT
>TRBD2|TRBJ2-1|NA|TRBV5-4
CASSSPATSGRAFEQFF
TGTGCCAGCAGTTCACCGGCGACTAGCGGGAGGGCCTTTGAGCAGTTCTTC
>TRBD2|TRBJ2-7|NA|TRBV6-1
CASSGDGTSSYEQYF
TGTGCCAGCAGTGGAGATGGGACTAGCTCCTACGAGCAGTACTTC
>TRBD2|TRBJ2-3|NA|TRBV10-3
CAISEPLYSGRGDTQYF
TGTGCCATCAGTGAGCCACTTTATAGCGGGAGAGGTGATACGCAGTATTTT
>TRBD2|TRBJ2-1|NA|TRBV7-3
CASSSREGLSEQFF
TGTGCCAGCAGCTCGCGGGAGGGCCTCTCCGAGCAGTTCTTC
>TRBD1|TRBJ2-1|NA|TRBV28
CASSWGQGIDEQFF
TGTGCCAGCAGTTGGGGACAGGGGATCGATGAGCAGTTCTTC
>NA|TRBJ2-7|few|TRBV6-1
CASSSFRWGEEQYF
TGTGCCAGCAGCTCTTTCCGTTGGGGAGAAGAGCAGTACTTC
>TRBD2|TRBJ2-1|NA|TRBV6-1
CASSALEGGGYNEQFF
TGTGCCAGCAGTGCATTAGAGGGCGGGGGATACAATGAGCAGTTCTTC
>NA|TRBJ1-6|NA|TRBV5-1
CASSLQGSSPLHF
TGCGCCAGCAGCTTGCAGGGAAGTTCACCCCTCCACTTT
>TRBD2|TRBJ2-1|once|TRBV5-1
CASSSGRANEQFF
TGCGCCAGTTCTAGCGGGAGGGCAAATGAGCAGTTCTTC
>NA|TRBJ2-7|few|TRBV5-1
CASTPGREGGRSSYEQYF
TGCGCCAGCACACCGGGTAGAGAGGGCGGGCGTAGCTCCTACGAGCAGTACTTC
>NA|TRBJ2-2|few|TRBV11-2
CASSVTNTGELFF
TGTGCCAGCAGCGTAACGAACACCGGGGAGCTGTTTTTT
>TRBD2|TRBJ2-7|NA|TRBV5-1
CASSSGLAGYEQYF
TGCGCCAGCAGCTCGGGACTAGCGGGATACGAGCAGTACTTC
>NA|TRBJ1-1|NA|TRBV6-1
CASSAPGTSGTEAFF
TGTGCCAGCAGTGCACCGGGAACTTCGGGCACTGAAGCTTTCTTT
>NA|TRBJ2-7|once|TRBV7-9
CASSLASSYEQYF
TGTGCCAGCAGCTTAGCTAGCTCCTACGAGCAGTACTTC
>NA|TRBJ2-5|NA|TRBV6-1
CASSRPGETQYF
TGTGCCAGCAGTCGCCCGGGGGAGACCCAGTACTTC
>TRBD1|TRBJ1-1|NA|TRBV5-1
CASSHAGQGNTEAFF
TGCGCCAGCAGCCATGCCGGACAGGGGAACACTGAAGCTTTCTTT
>NA|TRBJ1-1|NA|TRBV6-1
CASSDRGKRMNTEAFF
TGTGCCAGCAGTGACAGGGGAAAGAGGATGAACACTGAAGCTTTCTTT
>TRBD2|TRBJ2-1|NA|TRBV27
CASSPGLAGAYNEQFF
TGTGCCAGCAGTCCGGGACTAGCGGGAGCTTACAATGAGCAGTTCTTC
>TRBD1|TRBJ1-1|once|TRBV11-2
CASSLMSGQQNTEAFF
TGTGCCAGCAGCTTAATGTCGGGACAGCAGAACACTGAAGCTTTCTTT
>TRBD2|TRBJ2-3|NA|TRBV29-1
CSVELLAGDTDTQYF
TGCAGCGTTGAACTACTAGCGGGAGATACAGATACGCAGTATTTT
>NA|TRBJ1-1|NA|TRBV18
CASSVGYVTEAFF
TGTGCCAGCTCGGTCGGGTATGTCACTGAAGCTTTCTTT
>TRBD1|TRBJ1-1|once|TRBV6-1
CASRSGTGNTEAFF
TGTGCCAGCAGGTCCGGGACAGGGAACACTGAAGCTTTCTTT
>TRBD1|TRBJ1-3|NA|TRBV6-1
CASSERGGTGLSDTIYF
TGTGCCAGCAGTGAAAGAGGGGGGACAGGGCTATCGGACACCATATATTTT
>TRBD2|TRBJ2-1|once|TRBV27
CASVGTSGMGEQFF
TGTGCCAGCGTGGGGACTAGCGGGATGGGTGAGCAGTTCTTC